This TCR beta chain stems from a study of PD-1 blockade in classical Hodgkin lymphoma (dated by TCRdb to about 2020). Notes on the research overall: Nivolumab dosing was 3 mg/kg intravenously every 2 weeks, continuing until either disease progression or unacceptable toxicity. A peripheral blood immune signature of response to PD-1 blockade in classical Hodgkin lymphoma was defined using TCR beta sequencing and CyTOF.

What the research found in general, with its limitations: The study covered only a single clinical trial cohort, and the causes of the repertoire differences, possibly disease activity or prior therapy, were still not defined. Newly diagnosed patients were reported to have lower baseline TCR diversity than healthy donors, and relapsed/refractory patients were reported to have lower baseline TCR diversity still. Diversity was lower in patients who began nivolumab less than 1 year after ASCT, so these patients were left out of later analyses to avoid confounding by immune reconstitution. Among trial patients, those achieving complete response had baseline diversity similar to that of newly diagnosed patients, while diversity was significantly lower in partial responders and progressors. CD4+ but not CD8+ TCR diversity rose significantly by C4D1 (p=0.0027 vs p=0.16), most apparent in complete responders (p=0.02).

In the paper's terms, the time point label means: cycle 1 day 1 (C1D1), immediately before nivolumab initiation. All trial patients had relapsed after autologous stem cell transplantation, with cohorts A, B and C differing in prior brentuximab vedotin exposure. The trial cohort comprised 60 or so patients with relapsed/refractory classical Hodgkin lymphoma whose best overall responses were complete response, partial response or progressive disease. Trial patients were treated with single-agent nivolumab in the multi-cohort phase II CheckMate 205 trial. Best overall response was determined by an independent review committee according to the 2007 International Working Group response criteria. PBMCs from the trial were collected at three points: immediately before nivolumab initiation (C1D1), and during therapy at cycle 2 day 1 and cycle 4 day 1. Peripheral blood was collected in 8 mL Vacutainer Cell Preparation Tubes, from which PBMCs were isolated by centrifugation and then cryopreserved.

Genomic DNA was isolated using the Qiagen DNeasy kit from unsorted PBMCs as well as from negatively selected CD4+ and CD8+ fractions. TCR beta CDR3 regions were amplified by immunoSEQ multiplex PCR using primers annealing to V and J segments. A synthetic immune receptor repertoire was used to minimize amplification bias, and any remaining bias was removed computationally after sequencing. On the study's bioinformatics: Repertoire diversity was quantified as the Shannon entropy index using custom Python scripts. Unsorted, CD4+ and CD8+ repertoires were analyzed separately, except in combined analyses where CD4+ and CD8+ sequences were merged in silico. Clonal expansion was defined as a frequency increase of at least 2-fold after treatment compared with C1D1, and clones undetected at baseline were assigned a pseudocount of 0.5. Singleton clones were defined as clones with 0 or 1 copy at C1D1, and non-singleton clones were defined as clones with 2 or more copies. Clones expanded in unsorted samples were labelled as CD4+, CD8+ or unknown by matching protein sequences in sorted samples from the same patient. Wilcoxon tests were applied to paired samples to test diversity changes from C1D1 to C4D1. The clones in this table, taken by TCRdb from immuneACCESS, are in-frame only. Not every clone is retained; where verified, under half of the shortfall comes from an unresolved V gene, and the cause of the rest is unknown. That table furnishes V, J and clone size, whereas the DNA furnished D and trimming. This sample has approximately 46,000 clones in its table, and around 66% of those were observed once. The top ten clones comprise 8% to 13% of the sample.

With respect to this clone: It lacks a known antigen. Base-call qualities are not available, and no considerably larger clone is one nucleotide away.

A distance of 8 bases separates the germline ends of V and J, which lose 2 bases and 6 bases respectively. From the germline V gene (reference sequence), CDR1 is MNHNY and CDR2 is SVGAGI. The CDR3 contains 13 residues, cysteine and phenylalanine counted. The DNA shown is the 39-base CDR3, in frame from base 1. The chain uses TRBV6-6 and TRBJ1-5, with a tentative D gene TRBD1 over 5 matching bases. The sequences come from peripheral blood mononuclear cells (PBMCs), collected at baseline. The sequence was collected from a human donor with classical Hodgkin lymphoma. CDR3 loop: CASSYGTGQPQHF. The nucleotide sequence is TGTGCCAGCAGTTACGGGACGGGTCAGCCCCAGCATTTT.